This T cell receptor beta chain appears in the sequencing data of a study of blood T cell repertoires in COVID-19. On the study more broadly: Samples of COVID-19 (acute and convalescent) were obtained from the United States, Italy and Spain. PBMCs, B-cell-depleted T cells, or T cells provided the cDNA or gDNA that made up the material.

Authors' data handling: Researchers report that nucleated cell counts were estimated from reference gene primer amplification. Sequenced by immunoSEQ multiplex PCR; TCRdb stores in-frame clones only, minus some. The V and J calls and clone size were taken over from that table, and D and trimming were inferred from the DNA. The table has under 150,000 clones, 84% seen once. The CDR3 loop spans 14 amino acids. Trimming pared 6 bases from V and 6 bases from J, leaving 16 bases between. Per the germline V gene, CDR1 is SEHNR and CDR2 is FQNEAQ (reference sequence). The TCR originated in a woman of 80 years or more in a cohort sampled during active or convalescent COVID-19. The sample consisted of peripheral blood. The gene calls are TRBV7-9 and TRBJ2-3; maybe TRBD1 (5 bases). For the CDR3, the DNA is TGTGCCAGCAGGCCTACATATCCAGGGGATACGCAGTATTTT. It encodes CASRPTYPGDTQYF.